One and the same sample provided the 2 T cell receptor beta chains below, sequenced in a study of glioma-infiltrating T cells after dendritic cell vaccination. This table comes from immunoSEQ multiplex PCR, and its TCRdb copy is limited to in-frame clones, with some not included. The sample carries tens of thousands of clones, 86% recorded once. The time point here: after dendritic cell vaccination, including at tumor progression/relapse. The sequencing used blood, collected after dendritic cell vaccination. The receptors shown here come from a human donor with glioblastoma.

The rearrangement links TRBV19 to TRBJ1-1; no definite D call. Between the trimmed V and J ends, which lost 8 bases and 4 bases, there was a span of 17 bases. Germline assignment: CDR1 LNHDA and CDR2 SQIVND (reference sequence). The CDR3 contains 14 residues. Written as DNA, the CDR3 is TGTGCCAGTCGTGGAGGAGGTGGTGGCACTGAAGCTTTCTTT. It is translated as CASRGGGGGTEAFF.

CDR3 in amino acids: CAPSASGNTIYF. CDR3 nucleotide sequence: TGTGCGCCCAGCGCCTCTGGAAACACCATATATTTT. This rearrangement joins TRBV12-2 to TRBJ1-3. TRBV12-2 is tagged as a pseudogene. This CDR3 region has 12 residues.